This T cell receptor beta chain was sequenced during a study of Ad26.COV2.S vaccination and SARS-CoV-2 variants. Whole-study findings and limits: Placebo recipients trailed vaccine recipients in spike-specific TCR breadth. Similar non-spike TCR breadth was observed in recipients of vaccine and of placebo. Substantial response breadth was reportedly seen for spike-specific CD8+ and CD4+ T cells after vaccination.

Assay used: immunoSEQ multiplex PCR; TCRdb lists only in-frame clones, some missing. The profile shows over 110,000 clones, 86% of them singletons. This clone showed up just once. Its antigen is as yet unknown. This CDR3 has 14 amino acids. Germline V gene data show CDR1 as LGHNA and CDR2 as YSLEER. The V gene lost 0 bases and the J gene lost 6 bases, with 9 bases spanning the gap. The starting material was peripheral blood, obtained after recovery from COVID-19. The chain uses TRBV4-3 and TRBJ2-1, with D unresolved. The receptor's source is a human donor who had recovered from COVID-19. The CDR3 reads CASSQDIPVNEQFF. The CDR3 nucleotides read TGCGCCAGCAGCCAAGATATTCCAGTCAATGAGCAGTTCTTC.